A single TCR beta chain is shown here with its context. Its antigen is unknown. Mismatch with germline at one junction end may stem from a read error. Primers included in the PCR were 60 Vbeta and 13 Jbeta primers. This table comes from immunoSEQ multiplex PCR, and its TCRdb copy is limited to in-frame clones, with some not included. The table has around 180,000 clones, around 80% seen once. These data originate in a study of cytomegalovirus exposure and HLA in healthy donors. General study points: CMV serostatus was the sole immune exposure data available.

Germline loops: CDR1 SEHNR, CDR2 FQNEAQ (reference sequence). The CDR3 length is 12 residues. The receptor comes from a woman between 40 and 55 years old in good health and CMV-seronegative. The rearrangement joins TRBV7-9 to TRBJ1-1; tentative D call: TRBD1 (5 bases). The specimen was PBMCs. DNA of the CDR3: TGTTCCAGCAGCCCCGGGGGGATAGAAGCTTTCTTT. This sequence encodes CSSSPGGIEAFF.